This TCR beta chain emerged from a study of PD-1 blockade in classical Hodgkin lymphoma. Study results and caveats: Before treatment, complete responders showed about the same diversity as newly diagnosed patients.

The CDR3 has 14 residues. The ends were cut back, 5 bases at V and 0 bases at J, with 11 bases in the middle. Germline CDR1 reads SGHNT; CDR2 reads YENEEA. Sample time point: cycle 4 day 1 (C4D1), after less than 7 weeks of nivolumab. Each patient's relapse followed autologous stem cell transplantation, and brentuximab vedotin exposure varied. On this clone: Its antigen is unidentified.

Sequencing was performed with immunoSEQ multiplex PCR; in TCRdb, only in-frame clones are kept and a portion is missing. The table has fewer than 25,000 clones, approximately 80% seen once. The sequences come from peripheral blood mononuclear cells (PBMCs), collected before the fourth cycle of nivolumab. The rearrangement joins TRBV11-3 to TRBJ2-7; the D call may be TRBD1 or TRBD2 (5 bases each). This receptor was taken from a human donor with classical Hodgkin lymphoma. The CDR3 protein is CASSARGSSYEQYF. The CDR3 DNA reads as TGTGCCAGCAGCGCACGGGGCAGCTCCTACGAGCAGTACTTC. Variable domain in full (rest from reference TRBV11-3 and TRBJ2-7): EAGVVQSPRYKIIEKKQPVAFWCNPISGHNTLYWYLQNLGQGPELLIRYENEEAVDDSQLPKDRFSAERLKGVDSTLKIQPAELGDSAVYLCASSARGSSYEQYFGPGTRLTVT.